This T cell receptor beta chain stems from a study of T cell responses to AZD1222 COVID-19 vaccine. Overall study results and limits: With dominance at 160-218 and 743-854, vaccine-associated CD4 TCRs spanned spike. Nearly half of spike-specific TCRs reportedly target variant regions that are unmutated in the B.1.351 and B.1.1.7 variants. Every sample of the repertoires postdated the peak T cell response.

Libraries were prepared by immunoSEQ multiplex PCR; TCRdb keeps only in-frame clonotypes and omits some of them. The sample has approximately 140,000 clones; about 90% are singletons. Notes on this clone: Its target is unknown.

The germline gives CDR1 MNHEY, CDR2 SVGAGI. Trimming left V 4 bases short and J 2 bases short, with 16 bases between. The CDR3 totals 16 residues. This receptor was obtained from an adult who received the MenACWY meningococcal vaccine as a control. The chain is built from TRBV6-5 and TRBJ2-3; D tentatively fits TRBD1 or TRBD2 (5 bases each). Sequenced here: peripheral blood, sampled 28 days after the second dose of the MenACWY control vaccine. In DNA form, the CDR3 reads TGTGCCAGCAGTTTTCGGGACGGATTCCTCACAGATACGCAGTATTTT. It translates to CASSFRDGFLTDTQYF.